Shown below are 21 T cell receptor beta chains from a single sample sequenced in a study of T cell responses to AZD1222 COVID-19 vaccine. TCRdb's copy holds only in-frame clones and misses some; the assay was immunoSEQ multiplex PCR. The sample holds some 120,000 clones; around 90% are singletons and the top ten take roughly 1.5%. This specimen consisted of peripheral blood, obtained on day 0 of AZD1222 vaccination. Every receptor here comes from an adult in good health.

The chain couples TRBV6-5 to TRBJ1-4; a weak D match, TRBD1 (6 bases). This CDR3 comprises 15 residues. The V end lost 2 bases, the J end lost 5 bases, and 12 bases lay between the germline ends. The germline gives CDR1 MNHEY, CDR2 SVGAGI. The CDR3 protein is CASSYAGARNEKLFF. As DNA, the CDR3 is TGTGCCAGCAGTTACGCGGGGGCGCGGAATGAAAAACTGTTTTTT.

The count of this clone is one. The genes are TRBV6-2 or TRBV6-3 and TRBJ1-2; 8 bases fit TRBD1. V lost 0 bases and J lost 3; bases outside the gene matches: 3. CDR1 is MNHEY and CDR2 is SVGEGT in the germline V gene. This CDR3 contains 15 residues. Here the CDR3 DNA reads TGTGCCAGCAGTTACTCCACAGGGGGGGACTATGGCTACACCTTC. It codes for CASSYSTGGDYGYTF.

This chain connects TRBV2 to TRBJ2-7; D not resolved. Germline values: CDR1 SNHLY, CDR2 FYNNEI. V was cut by 4 bases and J by 1 base, with 20 bases left in between. The CDR3 totals 17 residues. The CDR3 protein is CASSVLPSDAPSYEQYF. The CDR3 DNA reads TGTGCCAGCAGTGTGTTGCCCTCGGACGCCCCATCCTACGAGCAGTACTTC.

This sequence joins TRBV15 and TRBJ2-4, with D uncertain. V was trimmed by 2 bases and J by 3 bases, leaving 8 bases between them. The germline CDR1 and CDR2 sequences are LNHNV and YYDKDF (reference sequence). The CDR3 is 14 amino acids. CDR3 region: CATSRPYLKNIQYF. The CDR3 DNA is TGTGCCACCAGCAGACCTTACCTCAAAAACATTCAGTACTTC.

This clone has just a few counts. The V and J genes are TRBV11-2 and TRBJ2-1, with D perhaps TRBD2 (6 bases). The V and J ends lost 0 bases and 12 bases respectively, with 6 bases between them. The germline V gene encodes CDR1 SGHAT and CDR2 FQNNGV. CDR3 size: 11 residues. The DNA of the CDR3 is TGTGCCAGCAGCTTAGAGGGAGGGCAGTTCTTC. This codes for CASSLEGGQFF.

This sequence joins TRBV3-1 (or the pseudogene TRBV3-2) and TRBJ1-2; D is possibly TRBD1 (6 bases). V was cut by 0 bases and J by 8 bases, with 10 bases left in between. CDR1 and CDR2 (germline): LGHDT, YNNKEL (reference sequence). The CDR3 is 13 amino acids. The CDR3 sequence: CASSQEGGGGYTF. The DNA of the CDR3 is TGTGCCAGCAGCCAAGAGGGTGGGGGCGGCTACACCTTC.

The chain combines TRBV4-2 with TRBJ1-4; D call uncertain. CDR1 LGHNA and CDR2 YNFKEQ come from the germline V gene. The CDR3 sequence is 16 residues long. Trimming removed 1 base at V and 5 bases at J, with 14 bases between. The CDR3 DNA is TGTGCCAGCAGCCAAGTCGGCGGGCCGAAAAATGAAAAACTGTTTTTT. Amino acid sequence: CASSQVGGPKNEKLFF.

A single count supports this clone. This chain joins TRBV5-8 and TRBJ2-7; TRBD2 is a possible D gene (5 bases). The length of the CDR3 is 14 residues. Germline V CDR1 and CDR2: SGHTS, YDEGEE. Between the trimmed V and J ends, which lost 1 base and 3 bases, there was a span of 11 bases. CDR3 amino acids: CASSLYEGYYEQYF. The CDR3 DNA reads as TGTGCCAGCAGCTTGTACGAGGGATACTACGAGCAGTACTTC.

J is TRBJ2-1 and V is TRBV19; no clear D. This CDR3 contains 15 residues. Trimming removed 5 bases at V and 6 bases at J, with 17 bases between. From germline, CDR1 is LNHDA and CDR2 SQIVND (reference sequence). The CDR3 DNA reads TGTGCCAGTAGTGGACCAGCTTTAGGAGTCAATGAGCAGTTCTTC. Its protein is CASSGPALGVNEQFF.

This clone appeared a single time. The chain couples TRBV9 to TRBJ1-5; unclear D gene. V shed 4 bases and J shed 6 bases, with 11 bases lying between them. Germline assignment: CDR1 SGDLS and CDR2 YYNGEE. This CDR3 has 13 residues. The CDR3 region has the DNA TGTGCCAGCAGCCCCTATCGAGTTCAGCCCCAGCATTTT. This encodes CASSPYRVQPQHF.

The gene calls are TRBV28 and TRBJ2-5, with 9 bases lining up with TRBD1. Germline V gene data show CDR1 as MDHEN and CDR2 as SYDVKM. Unmatched junction bases numbered 0, after V lost 4 bases and J lost 3 bases. CDR3 length: 13 amino acids. CDR3 region: CASSWTGEETQYF. Here the CDR3 DNA reads TGTGCCAGCAGTTGGACAGGGGAAGAGACCCAGTACTTC.

The V call is TRBV12-3 or TRBV12-4, the J call TRBJ2-2; D remains unclear. CDR3 length: 13 amino acids. Trimming shortened V by 1 base and J by 6 bases, and 6 bases separated the two germline ends. The CDR3 is CASSLEGAGELFF. For the CDR3, the DNA is TGTGCCAGCAGTTTAGAAGGCGCCGGGGAGCTGTTTTTT.

The rearrangement joins TRBV3-1 (or the pseudogene TRBV3-2) to TRBJ1-3, with unresolved D. The V and J ends lost 5 bases and 1 base respectively, with 3 bases between them. The CDR3 contains 12 residues. CDR1 is LGHDT and CDR2 is YNNKEL in the germline V gene (reference sequence). CDR3 region: CASSMSGNTIYF. CDR3 nucleotide sequence: TGTGCCAGCAGCATGTCTGGAAACACCATATATTTT.

The chain has TRBV6-5 and TRBJ1-1; no clear D. Looked up from germline, CDR1 is MNHEY and CDR2 is SVGAGI. This CDR3 is 13 amino acids long. V was shortened by 7 bases and J by 7 bases, with 16 bases between the two germline ends. This CDR3 reads CASIPTARREAFF. The CDR3 DNA sequence: TGTGCCAGCATTCCTACAGCAAGGCGTGAAGCTTTCTTT.

The chain employs TRBV6-5 and TRBJ1-2, with D perhaps matching TRBD1 (6 bases). The CDR3 runs 15 residues. Germline CDR1 reads MNHEY; CDR2 reads SVGAGI. The germline V and J ends were trimmed by 6 bases and 4 bases, with 18 bases remaining between them. CDR3 in DNA: TGTGCCAGCAGCCGCAGGGGCCCTAAGGGCTATGGCTACACCTTC. Protein: CASSRRGPKGYGYTF.

CDR3 sequence reads: CSVSPQGDYGYTF. CDR3 coding DNA: TGCAGCGTTTCCCCCCAGGGCGACTATGGCTACACCTTC. The chain uses TRBV29-1 and TRBJ1-2; D is perhaps TRBD1 (5 bases). V was pared by 5 bases and J by 3 bases, with 13 bases between. This CDR3 is built from 13 residues. In germline, CDR1 is SQVTM, CDR2 ANQGSEA.

CDR3 sequence (DNA): TGTGCCAGCAGTTCCGGGACAGGGAGGATGGGAGCTTTCTTT. Encoded protein: CASSSGTGRMGAFF. The chain recombines TRBV2 with TRBJ1-1, with 9 bases that match TRBD1. V gave up 5 bases and J gave up 10 bases; unmatched junction bases: 11. CDR3 length: 14 residues. Germline-derived CDR1 and CDR2 are SNHLY and FYNNEI. The full variable domain, rest sourced from reference TRBV2 and TRBJ1-1, is EPEVTQTPSHQVTQMGQEVILRCVPISNHLYFYWYRQILGQKVEFLVSFYNNEISEKSEIFDDQFSVERPDGSNFTLKIRSTKLEDSAMYFCASSSGTGRMGAFFGQGTRLTVV.

V and J are TRBV20-1 and TRBJ1-4, with D unclear. CDR3 length equals 11 residues. Looked up from germline, CDR1 is DFQATT and CDR2 is SNEGSKA (reference sequence). V dropped 2 bases and J dropped 5 bases, with 3 bases sitting between them. In DNA, the CDR3 is TGCAGTGCTAGATCCAATGAAAAACTGTTTTTT. Amino acids: CSARSNEKLFF.

The V call is TRBV30, the J call TRBJ2-7, with 7 bases lining up with TRBD1. With V trimmed by 2 bases and J by 4 bases, 5 bases remained unmatched. Germline loops: CDR1 GTSNPN, CDR2 SVGIG (reference sequence). This CDR3 has 13 amino acids. CDR3 in amino acids: CAWSLGQTYEQYF. The CDR3 DNA follows: TGTGCCTGGAGTCTGGGACAGACTTACGAGCAGTACTTC.

The chain has TRBV15 and TRBJ2-2, with D perhaps matching TRBD1 (5 bases). The CDR3 loop spans 15 amino acids. The V end lost 5 bases, the J end lost 2 bases, and 12 bases lay between the germline ends. Germline CDR1 is LNHNV and CDR2 is YYDKDF (reference sequence). CDR3 region: CATSGSGYNTGELFF. For the CDR3, the DNA is TGTGCCACCAGCGGTTCAGGGTACAACACCGGGGAGCTGTTTTTT.

This clone was recorded only once. The V and J genes are TRBV19 and TRBJ2-2; D may match TRBD1 or TRBD2 (5 bases each). This CDR3 is built from 13 residues. V lost 9 bases and J lost 8, with 16 bases in between. Germline CDR1 and CDR2: LNHDA and SQIVND (reference sequence). The CDR3 coding sequence is TGTGCCAGCCCCGGGGCGGTCGAGGGGGAGCTGTTTTTT. This sequence encodes CASPGAVEGELFF.